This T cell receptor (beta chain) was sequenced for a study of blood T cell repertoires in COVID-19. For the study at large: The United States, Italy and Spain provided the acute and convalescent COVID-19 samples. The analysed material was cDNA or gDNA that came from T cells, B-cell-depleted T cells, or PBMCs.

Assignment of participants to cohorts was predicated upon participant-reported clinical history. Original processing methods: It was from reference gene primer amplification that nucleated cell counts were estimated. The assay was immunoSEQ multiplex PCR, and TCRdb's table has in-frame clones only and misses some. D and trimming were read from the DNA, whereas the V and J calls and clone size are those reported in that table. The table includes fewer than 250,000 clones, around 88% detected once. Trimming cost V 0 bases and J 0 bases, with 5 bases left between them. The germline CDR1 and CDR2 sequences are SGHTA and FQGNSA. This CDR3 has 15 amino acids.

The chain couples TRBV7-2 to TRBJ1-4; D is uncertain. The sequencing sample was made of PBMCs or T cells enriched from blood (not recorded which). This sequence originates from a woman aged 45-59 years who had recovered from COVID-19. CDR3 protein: CASSLALPTNEKLFF. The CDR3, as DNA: TGTGCCAGCAGCTTAGCGCTACCAACTAATGAAAAACTGTTTTTT.